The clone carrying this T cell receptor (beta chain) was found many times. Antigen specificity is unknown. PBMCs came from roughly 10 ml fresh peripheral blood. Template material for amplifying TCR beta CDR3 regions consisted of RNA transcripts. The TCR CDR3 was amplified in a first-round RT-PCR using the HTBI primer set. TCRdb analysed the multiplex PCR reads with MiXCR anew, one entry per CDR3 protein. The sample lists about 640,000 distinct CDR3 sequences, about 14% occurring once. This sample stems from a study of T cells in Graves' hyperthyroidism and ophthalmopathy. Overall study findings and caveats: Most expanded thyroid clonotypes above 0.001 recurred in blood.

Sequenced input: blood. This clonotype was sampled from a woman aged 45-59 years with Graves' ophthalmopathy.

The CDR3 coding sequence is TGTGCCACCAGCAGAGATCGGGGGACAGGGGGCCTTGAAGCTTTCTTT. It translates to CATSRDRGTGGLEAFF. The V call is TRBV15, the J call TRBJ1-1, with TRBD1 matching 12 bases. The V segment lost 0 bases and the J segment 7 bases; nucleotides outside the gene matches: 6. CDR3 length equals 16 residues. Germline V CDR1 and CDR2: LNHNV, YYDKDF (reference sequence).